This T cell receptor (beta chain) appears in the sequencing data of a study of T-cell reconstitution after alpha-beta-depleted transplantation in children. Preparing the TCRbeta library involved the use of unique molecular identifiers. TCRdb ran MiXCR on the PCR reads and lists one entry per CDR3 protein. The profile shows around 400,000 distinct CDR3 sequences, about 20% of them singletons. J lost 3 bases, V lost 4 bases, and 11 bases had no gene match. CDR3 size: 18 residues. Per germline, CDR1 KGHDR and CDR2 SFDVKD. The rearrangement joins TRBV24-1 to TRBJ2-3; 11 bases are shared with TRBD1. The receptor comes from a human donor who donated a stem cell graft to a child with acute myeloid leukemia. This sample comprised PBMCs from the stem cell graft donor, obtained from the stem cell graft. The CDR3 region has the DNA TGTGCCACCAGTGAACGGACAGGGGGCTCCTTTCGGACAGATACGCAGTATTTT. It specifies CATSERTGGSFRTDTQYF.